This T cell receptor beta chain was profiled in a study of T cells in Graves' hyperthyroidism and ophthalmopathy. Germline CDR1 MDHEN, CDR2 SYDVKM. The CDR3 spans 18 residues. V gave up 5 bases and J gave up 2 bases; unmatched junction bases: 15. RNA transcripts provided the source from which TCR beta CDR3 regions were amplified. First-round RT-PCR with HTBI primers amplified the TCR CDR3 region. TCRdb re-called the multiplex PCR reads through MiXCR, storing one row per CDR3 protein. The table records hundreds of thousands of distinct CDR3 sequences, around 15% of them present only once. This clonotype was detected ten times or more. Researchers defined stable Graves' hyperthyroidism as no ophthalmopathy progression within 18 months.

The clonotype was recovered from a woman under 30 with Graves' hyperthyroidism. V is TRBV28 and J is TRBJ2-3; TRBD1 agrees at 8 bases. Sequenced sample: blood. The CDR3 DNA reads as TGTGCCAGCAGTCACGCCGAAATGGGGACAGGCCTCACAGATACGCAGTATTTT. Translated, it gives CASSHAEMGTGLTDTQYF.